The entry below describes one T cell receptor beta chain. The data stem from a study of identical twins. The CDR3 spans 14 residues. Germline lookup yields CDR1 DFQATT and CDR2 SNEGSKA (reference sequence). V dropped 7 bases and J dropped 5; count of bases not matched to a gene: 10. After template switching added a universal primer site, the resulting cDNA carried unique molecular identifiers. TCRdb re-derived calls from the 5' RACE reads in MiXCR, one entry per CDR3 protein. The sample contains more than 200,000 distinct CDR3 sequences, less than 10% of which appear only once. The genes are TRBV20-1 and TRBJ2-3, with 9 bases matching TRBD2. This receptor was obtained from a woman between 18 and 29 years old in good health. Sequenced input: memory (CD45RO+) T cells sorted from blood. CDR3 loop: CSVLQREAGDTQYF. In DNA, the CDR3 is TGCAGTGTCCTCCAGCGGGAGGCCGGAGATACGCAGTATTTT.